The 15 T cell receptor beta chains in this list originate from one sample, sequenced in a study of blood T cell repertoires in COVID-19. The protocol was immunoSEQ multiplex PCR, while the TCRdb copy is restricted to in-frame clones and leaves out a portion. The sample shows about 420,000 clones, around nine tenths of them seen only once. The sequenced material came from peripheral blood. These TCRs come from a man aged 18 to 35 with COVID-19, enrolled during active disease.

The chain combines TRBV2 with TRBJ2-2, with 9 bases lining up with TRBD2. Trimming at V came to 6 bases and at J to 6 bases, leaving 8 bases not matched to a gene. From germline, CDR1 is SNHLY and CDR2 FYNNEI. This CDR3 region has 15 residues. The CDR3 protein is CASRPPGLAAGELFF. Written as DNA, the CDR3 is TGTGCCAGCAGGCCCCCGGGACTAGCCGCCGGGGAGCTGTTTTTT.

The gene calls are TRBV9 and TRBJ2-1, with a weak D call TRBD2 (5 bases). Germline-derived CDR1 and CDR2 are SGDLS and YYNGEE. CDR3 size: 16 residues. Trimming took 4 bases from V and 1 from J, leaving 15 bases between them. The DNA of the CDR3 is TGTGCCAGCAGCCCAAGTATAGGGAGTTCCTACAATGAGCAGTTCTTC. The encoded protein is CASSPSIGSSYNEQFF.

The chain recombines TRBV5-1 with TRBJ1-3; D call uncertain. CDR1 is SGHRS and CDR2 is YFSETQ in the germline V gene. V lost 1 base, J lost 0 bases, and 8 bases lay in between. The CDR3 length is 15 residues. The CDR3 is CASSLSAVSGNTIYF. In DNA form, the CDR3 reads TGCGCCAGCAGCTTGTCGGCGGTCTCTGGAAACACCATATATTTT.

The CDR3 DNA is TGTGCCAGCAGTGAAGCGCGTTCGGGGGGCCTCTACGAGCAGTACTTC. The encoded protein is CASSEARSGGLYEQYF. The chain carries TRBV2 and TRBJ2-7, with D possibly TRBD2 on 7 matching bases. V dropped 0 bases and J dropped 3 bases, with 15 bases sitting between them. The germline V gene encodes CDR1 SNHLY and CDR2 FYNNEI. The CDR3 totals 16 residues.

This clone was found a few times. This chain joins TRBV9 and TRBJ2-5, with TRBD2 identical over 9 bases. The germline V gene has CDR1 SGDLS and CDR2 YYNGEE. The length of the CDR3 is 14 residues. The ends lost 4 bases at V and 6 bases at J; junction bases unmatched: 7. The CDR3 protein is CASSLAGEVQTQYF. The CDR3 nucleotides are TGTGCCAGCAGCTTAGCGGGAGAAGTTCAGACCCAGTACTTC.

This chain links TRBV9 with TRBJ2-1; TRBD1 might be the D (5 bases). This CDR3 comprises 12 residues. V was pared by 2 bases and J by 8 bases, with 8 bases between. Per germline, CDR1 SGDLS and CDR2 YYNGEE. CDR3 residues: CASSVQGDEQFF. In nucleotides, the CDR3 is TGTGCCAGCAGCGTCCAAGGGGATGAGCAGTTCTTC.

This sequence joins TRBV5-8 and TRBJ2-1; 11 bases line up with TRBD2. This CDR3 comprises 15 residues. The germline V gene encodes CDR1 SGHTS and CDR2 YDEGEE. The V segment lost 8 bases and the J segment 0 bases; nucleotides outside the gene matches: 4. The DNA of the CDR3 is TGTGCCAGACCCGGACTAGCGGGCTCCTACAATGAGCAGTTCTTC. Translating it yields CARPGLAGSYNEQFF.

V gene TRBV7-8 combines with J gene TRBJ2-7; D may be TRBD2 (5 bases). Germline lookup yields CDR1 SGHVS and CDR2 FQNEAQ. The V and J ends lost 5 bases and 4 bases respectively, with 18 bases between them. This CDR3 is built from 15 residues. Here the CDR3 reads CASSPDVSGSYEQYF. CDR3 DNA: TGTGCCAGCAGCCCTGATGTGAGCGGATCATACGAGCAGTACTTC.

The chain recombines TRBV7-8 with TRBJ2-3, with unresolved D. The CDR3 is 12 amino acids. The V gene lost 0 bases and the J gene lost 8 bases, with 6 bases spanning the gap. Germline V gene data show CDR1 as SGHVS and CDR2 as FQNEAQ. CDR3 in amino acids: CASSLALGTQYF. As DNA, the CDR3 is TGTGCCAGCAGCTTAGCGCTAGGTACGCAGTATTTT.

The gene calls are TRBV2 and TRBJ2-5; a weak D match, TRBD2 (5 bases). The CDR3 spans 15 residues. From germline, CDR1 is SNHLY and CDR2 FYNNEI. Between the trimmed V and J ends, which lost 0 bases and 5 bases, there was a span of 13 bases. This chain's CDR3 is CASSEALGVGETQYF. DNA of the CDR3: TGTGCCAGCAGTGAAGCGCTCGGGGTTGGGGAGACCCAGTACTTC. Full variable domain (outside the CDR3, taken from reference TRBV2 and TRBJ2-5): EPEVTQTPSHQVTQMGQEVILRCVPISNHLYFYWYRQILGQKVEFLVSFYNNEISEKSEIFDDQFSVERPDGSNFTLKIRSTKLEDSAMYFCASSEALGVGETQYFGPGTRLLVL.

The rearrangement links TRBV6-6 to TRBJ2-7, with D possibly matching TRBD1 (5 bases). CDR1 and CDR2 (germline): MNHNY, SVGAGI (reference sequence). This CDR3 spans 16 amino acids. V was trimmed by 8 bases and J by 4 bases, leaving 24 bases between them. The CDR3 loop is CASGARKQALYYEQYF. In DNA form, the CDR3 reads TGTGCCAGCGGGGCCCGCAAGCAAGCGCTGTATTACGAGCAGTACTTC.

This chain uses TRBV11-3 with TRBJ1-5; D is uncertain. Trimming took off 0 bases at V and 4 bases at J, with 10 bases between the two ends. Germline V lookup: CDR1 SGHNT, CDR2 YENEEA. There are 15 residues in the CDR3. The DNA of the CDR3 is TGTGCCAGCAGCTTAGATGGGCAGAATAATCAGCCCCAGCATTTT. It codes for CASSLDGQNNQPQHF.

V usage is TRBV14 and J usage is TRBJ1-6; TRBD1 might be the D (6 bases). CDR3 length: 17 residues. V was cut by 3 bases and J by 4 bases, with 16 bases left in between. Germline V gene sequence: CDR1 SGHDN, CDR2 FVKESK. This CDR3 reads CASSHRRDRKYNSPLHF. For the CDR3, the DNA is TGTGCCAGCAGCCACCGGAGAGACAGGAAATATAATTCACCCCTCCACTTT.

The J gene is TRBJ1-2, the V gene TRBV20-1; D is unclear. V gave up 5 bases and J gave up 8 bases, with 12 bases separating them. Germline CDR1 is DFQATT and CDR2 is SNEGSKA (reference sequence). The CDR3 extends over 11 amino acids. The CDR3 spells CSASGEMGYTF. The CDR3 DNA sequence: TGCAGTGCTTCCGGGGAGATGGGCTACACCTTC.

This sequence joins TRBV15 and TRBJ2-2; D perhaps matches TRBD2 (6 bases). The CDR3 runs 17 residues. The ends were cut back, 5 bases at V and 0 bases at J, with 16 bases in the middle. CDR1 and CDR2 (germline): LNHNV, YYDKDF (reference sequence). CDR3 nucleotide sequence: TGTGCCACCAGCCCCTACGGCGGGGCCTCGAACACCGGGGAGCTGTTTTTT. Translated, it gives CATSPYGGASNTGELFF.